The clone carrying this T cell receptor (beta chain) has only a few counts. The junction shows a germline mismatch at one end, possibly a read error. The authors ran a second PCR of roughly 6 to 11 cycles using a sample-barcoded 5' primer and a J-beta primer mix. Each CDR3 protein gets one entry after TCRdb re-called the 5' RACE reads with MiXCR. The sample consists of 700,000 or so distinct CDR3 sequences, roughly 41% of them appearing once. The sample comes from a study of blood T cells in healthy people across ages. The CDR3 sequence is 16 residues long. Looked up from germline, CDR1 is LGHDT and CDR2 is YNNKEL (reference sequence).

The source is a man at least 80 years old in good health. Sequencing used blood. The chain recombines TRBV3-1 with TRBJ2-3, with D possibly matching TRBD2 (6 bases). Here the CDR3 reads CASSPNRRAQRDTQYF. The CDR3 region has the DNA TGCGCCAGCAGCCCAAACCGGAGGGCCCAGCGGGATACGCAGTATTTT.